This T cell receptor (beta chain) was documented in a study of T-cell memory formation after mild COVID-19. This clonotype occurred a few times. Its target is unknown. The CDR3 length is 13 residues. Trimming stripped 5 bases from V and 8 bases from J, with 15 bases between. Findings and caveats of the study: The appearance of some responding clones in pre-infection memory suggested that cross-reactive memory joined.

TCRdb re-called the 5' RACE reads with MiXCR, one entry per CDR3 protein. The table includes about 190,000 distinct CDR3 sequences, 27% detected once. The specimen sequenced was PBMCs or a T cell subset sorted from them (not recorded which). The rearrangement joins TRBV12-3 or TRBV12-4 to TRBJ1-2; D remains unclear. The TCR sequence derives from an adult woman who had mild COVID-19 (a few samples of this study predate the infection). Cell type and time point are not known. The CDR3, as DNA: TGTGCCAGCAGTGAAGGATCACGCTTGGGCTACACCTTC. Translating it yields CASSEGSRLGYTF.